These 9 T cell receptor beta chains came from one sample sequenced in a study of cytomegalovirus exposure and HLA in healthy donors. PCR primers comprised 60 Vbeta and 13 Jbeta primers. Sequenced by immunoSEQ multiplex PCR; TCRdb stores in-frame clones only, minus some. The sample yields about 84,000 clones, around 78% seen once. Sequencing was carried out using PBMCs. The receptors originated from a male donor in good health and CMV-seropositive.

The genes are TRBV7-9 and TRBJ2-3, with 10 bases that match TRBD2. There are 17 residues in the CDR3. Germline trimming cut 5 bases from V and 3 bases from J; bases unmatched to any gene: 11. The germline CDR1 and CDR2 sequences are SEHNR and FQNEAQ (reference sequence). The CDR3 nucleotides read TGTGCCAGCAGCCTAATCGGGTCTAGCGGGAGTACAGATACGCAGTATTTT. This translates into CASSLIGSSGSTDTQYF.

The rearrangement uses TRBV7-8 and TRBJ2-5; the D gene is possibly TRBD2 (5 bases). V lost 5 bases, J lost 4 bases, and 26 bases lay in between. The CDR3 runs 18 residues. Per germline, CDR1 SGHVS and CDR2 FQNEAQ. CDR3 bases: TGTGCCAGCAGCGGACGGCTAGGGAGCCCTTTTATGAGAGAGACCCAGTACTTC. It yields the protein CASSGRLGSPFMRETQYF.

The J gene is TRBJ2-7, the V gene TRBV6-1, with 9 bases that match TRBD2. Trimming cost V 7 bases and J 5 bases; bases outside gene matches: 12. The germline V gene has CDR1 MNHNS and CDR2 SASEGT. The CDR3 totals 15 residues. For the CDR3, the DNA is TGTGCCAGCATCTTTGCTAGCGGGACTATTGACGAGCAGTACTTC. As protein: CASIFASGTIDEQYF.

CDR3 bases: TGTGCCAGCAGCGCTAGACTAGCGGGAGCCTCGGACGAGCAGTACTTC. It codes for CASSARLAGASDEQYF. V gene TRBV9 combines with J gene TRBJ2-7, with TRBD2 identical over 12 bases. V dropped 3 bases and J dropped 5; count of bases not matched to a gene: 9. CDR1 SGDLS and CDR2 YYNGEE come from the germline V gene. The CDR3 totals 16 residues.

This clone was found once. V gene TRBV7-9 combines with J gene TRBJ2-2; 13 bases are shared with TRBD2. The CDR3 has 15 amino acids. The trim removed 6 bases at V and 7 bases at J, leaving 5 bases unmatched. Germline V lookup: CDR1 SEHNR, CDR2 FQNEAQ (reference sequence). The DNA of the CDR3 is TGTGCCAGCAGGGGGACTAGCGGGAAGGACGGGGAGCTGTTTTTT. This sequence encodes CASRGTSGKDGELFF.

J is TRBJ2-7 and V is TRBV27, with D maybe TRBD1 (6 bases). The CDR3 runs to 12 residues. CDR1 MNHEY and CDR2 SMNVEV come from the germline V gene (reference sequence). Trimming took off 6 bases at V and 4 bases at J, with 10 bases between the two ends. The CDR3 region is CASSSRGYEQYF. CDR3 bases: TGTGCCAGCAGCTCGAGGGGGTACGAGCAGTACTTC.

This chain links TRBV7-3 with TRBJ2-1, with D hard to call. Per germline, CDR1 SGHTA and CDR2 FQGTGA. This CDR3 is built from 14 residues. V shed 1 base and J shed 10 bases, with 14 bases lying between them. The CDR3 protein is CASSLRAGTREQFF. In DNA form, the CDR3 reads TGTGCCAGCAGCTTAAGGGCAGGCACCAGAGAGCAGTTCTTC.

The CDR3 protein is CASSLDRGGHPVREQYF. In DNA form, the CDR3 reads TGCGCCAGCAGCTTGGATAGGGGGGGACACCCTGTGAGGGAGCAGTACTTC. The rearrangement joins TRBV5-1 to TRBJ2-7, with D possibly being TRBD2 (7 bases). Trimming took 0 bases from V and 7 from J, leaving 23 bases between them. This CDR3 is 17 amino acids long. Germline-derived CDR1 and CDR2 are SGHRS and YFSETQ.

The chain combines TRBV7-9 with TRBJ2-3; possibly TRBD2 for D (6 bases). The CDR3 is 17 amino acids. Germline values: CDR1 SEHNR, CDR2 FQNEAQ (reference sequence). The V end lost 5 bases, the J end lost 3 bases, and 21 bases lay between the germline ends. CDR3 loop: CASSLGEGLAFTDTQYF. The CDR3 DNA follows: TGTGCCAGCAGCCTAGGTGAAGGGCTAGCGTTTACAGATACGCAGTATTTT.